A single T cell receptor beta chain is shown here with its context. The data originate from a study of blood T cell repertoires in COVID-19. Trimming took off 2 bases at V and 2 bases at J, with 20 bases between the two ends. The V gene's germline CDR1 is SGHRS and CDR2 YFSETQ. There are 17 residues in the CDR3. Generated by immunoSEQ multiplex PCR, the TCRdb table keeps only in-frame clones and is missing some. The table lists around 130,000 clones, 70% to 85% of them singletons. The chain uses TRBV5-1 and TRBJ2-7; TRBD1 is a possible D gene (7 bases). This sequence originates from a woman aged 50 to 60 with acute or convalescent COVID-19. Source material: peripheral blood. The CDR3 coding sequence is TGCGCCAGCAGCTTCGGGGGACAGCCCGTAACTACCTACGAGCAGTACTTC. It translates to CASSFGGQPVTTYEQYF.